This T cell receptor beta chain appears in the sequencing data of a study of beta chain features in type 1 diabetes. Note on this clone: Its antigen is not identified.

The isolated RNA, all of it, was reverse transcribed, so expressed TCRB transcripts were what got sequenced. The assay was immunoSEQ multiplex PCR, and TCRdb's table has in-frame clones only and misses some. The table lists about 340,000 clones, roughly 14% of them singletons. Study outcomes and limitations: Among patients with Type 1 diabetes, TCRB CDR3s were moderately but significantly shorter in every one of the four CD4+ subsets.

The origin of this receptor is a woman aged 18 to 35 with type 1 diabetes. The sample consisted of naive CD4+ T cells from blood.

The DNA of the CDR3 is TGCGCCAGCAGCCAATCCCTCGGACTAGCGTGGCATGAGCAGTTCTTC. This sequence encodes CASSQSLGLAWHEQFF. This rearrangement joins TRBV4-3 to TRBJ2-1; 9 bases map to TRBD2. Germline CDR1 is LGHNA and CDR2 is YSLEER. This CDR3 is built from 16 residues. After removal of 2 bases from V and 8 bases from J, the junction contained 10 bases not matched to a gene.